The rows below give T cell receptor beta chains drawn from one sample of a study of graft-versus-host responses after intestinal transplantation. Sequencing was performed with immunoSEQ multiplex PCR; in TCRdb, only in-frame clones are kept and a portion is missing. Here the sample spans about 12,000 clones, around 83% being singletons. Here the sequenced sample was PBMCs, taken approximately 120 days after transplant. These receptors originate from a human patient who received an intestinal transplant, so some T cells may come from the graft donor. CDR3s include the opening cysteine and the closing phenylalanine or tryptophan. The D gene is left open where the match is weak. Some rows have no size entry. The others give once, few or many, or a class for an expanded clone.

v_gene	abundance	d_gene	j_gene	CDR3aa	CDR3nt
TRBV11-2	.	.	TRBJ1-1	CASSSSRGREAFF	TGTGCCAGCAGCTCCTCACGGGGGAGAGAAGCTTTCTTT
TRBV7-2	.	.	TRBJ1-5	CASSSRVNQPQHF	TGTGCCAGCAGCTCCAGGGTCAATCAGCCCCAGCATTTT
TRBV6-6	.	.	TRBJ2-7	CASRTGTGHYEQYF	TGTGCCAGCAGGACCGGGACGGGCCACTACGAGCAGTACTTC
TRBV28	.	TRBD1	TRBJ1-5	CASSLRQGGQPQHF	TGTGCCAGCAGTTTAAGACAGGGTGGTCAGCCCCAGCATTTT
TRBV18	.	.	TRBJ1-1	CASSRPGTNTEAFF	TGTGCCAGCTCACGGCCGGGGACGAACACTGAAGCTTTCTTT
TRBV6-5	.	.	TRBJ1-2	CASSYAGGSFNYGYTF	TGTGCCAGCAGTTACGCTGGGGGGTCCTTTAACTATGGCTACACCTTC
TRBV7-9	.	.	TRBJ1-5	CASSLGGRSNQPQHF	TGTGCCAGCAGCTTGGGGGGGCGAAGCAATCAGCCCCAGCATTTT
TRBV5-6	.	.	TRBJ2-7	CASSLWVGAYEQYF	TGTGCCAGCAGCTTGTGGGTGGGCGCCTACGAGCAGTACTTC
TRBV4-1	.	TRBD2	TRBJ2-5	CASSLGRVETQYF	TGCGCCAGCAGCCTCGGGAGGGTGGAGACCCAGTACTTC
TRBV10-2	.	.	TRBJ1-1	CASIGGKQVVDTEAFF	TGCGCCAGCATTGGGGGGAAACAGGTGGTCGACACTGAAGCTTTCTTT
TRBV7-9	.	.	TRBJ1-3	CASSRRDIRLDSGNTIYF	TGTGCCAGCAGCCGCCGGGACATTAGGCTTGACTCTGGAAACACCATATATTTT
TRBV7-8	.	.	TRBJ2-7	CASSPELDYEQYF	TGTGCCAGCAGCCCCGAACTCGATTACGAGCAGTACTTC
TRBV2	.	.	TRBJ1-1	CASRGWWNTEAFF	TGTGCCAGCAGAGGATGGTGGAACACTGAAGCTTTCTTT
TRBV5-8	.	.	TRBJ1-5	CASSLNQGRPQHF	TGTGCCAGCAGCTTGAACCAAGGGCGGCCCCAGCATTTT
TRBV19	medium-sized	.	TRBJ1-1	CASSINPENTEAFF	TGTGCCAGTAGTATCAACCCAGAGAACACTGAAGCTTTCTTT
TRBV29-1	.	.	TRBJ1-2	CSVEGTVNYGYTF	TGCAGCGTTGAAGGGACGGTGAACTATGGCTACACCTTC
TRBV27	few	TRBD1	TRBJ1-2	CASSYGTDLGYGYTF	TGTGCCAGCAGTTACGGGACAGACCTTGGCTATGGCTACACCTTC
TRBV30	once	TRBD2	TRBJ2-3	CAWNRGTSGILTDTQYF	TGTGCCTGGAACAGAGGGACTAGCGGGATTCTCACAGATACGCAGTATTTT
TRBV28	once	.	TRBJ2-4	CASSSVAGQNIQYF	TGTGCCAGCAGTTCGGTAGCTGGGCAAAACATTCAGTACTTC
TRBV9	.	TRBD1	TRBJ2-2	CASSEGQGRTGELFF	TGTGCCAGCAGCGAAGGACAGGGCCGGACCGGGGAGCTGTTTTTT
TRBV9	.	TRBD2	TRBJ2-7	CASSVASGIPYEQYF	TGTGCCAGCAGCGTAGCTAGCGGGATCCCTTACGAGCAGTACTTC
TRBV29-1	.	TRBD2	TRBJ2-1	CSVWTSGRDNEQFF	TGCAGCGTCTGGACTAGCGGGAGGGACAATGAGCAGTTCTTC
TRBV5-5	.	.	TRBJ2-1	CASSSDRSGDEQFF	TGTGCCAGCAGCTCTGACAGGTCGGGGGATGAGCAGTTCTTC
TRBV25-1	.	TRBD1	TRBJ2-2	CASSEGQDTGELFF	TGTGCCAGCAGTGAAGGACAGGACACCGGGGAGCTGTTTTTT
TRBV7-9	.	TRBD1	TRBJ1-2	CASSSLGTDYGYTF	TGTGCCAGCAGCTCCCTCGGGACAGACTATGGCTACACCTTC
TRBV9	.	.	TRBJ1-2	CASSPTSRAGYGYTF	TGTGCCAGCAGCCCCACCAGCCGGGCGGGGTATGGCTACACCTTC
TRBV11-2	.	.	TRBJ1-1	CASSLAENMNTEAFF	TGTGCCAGCAGCCTAGCAGAGAACATGAACACTGAAGCTTTCTTT
TRBV15	.	.	TRBJ1-5	CATSRVRGSNQPQHF	TGTGCCACCAGCAGAGTGCGTGGTTCCAATCAGCCCCAGCATTTT
TRBV29-1	.	.	TRBJ2-3	CSVEENSYTDTQYF	TGCAGCGTTGAAGAGAACAGTTACACAGATACGCAGTATTTT